This T cell receptor beta chain derives from a study of blood T cell repertoires in COVID-19. Study-level background: PBMCs, B-cell-depleted T cells, or T cells provided the cDNA or gDNA that made up the material.

Here immunoSEQ multiplex PCR was the method, and the copy in TCRdb shows in-frame clones only, minus some. The table lists more than 60,000 clones, 70% to 90% of them singletons, with 10% in the top ten. This clone was counted a few times. The study drew participants aged about 18 to 95 years from roughly 25 US areas. Sequenced input: PBMCs or T cells enriched from blood (not recorded which). The TCR originated in a woman in her forties who had recovered from COVID-19.

In nucleotides, the CDR3 is TGCGCCAGCAGCCAAATAAGCGGTGAGCAGTTCTTC. Translating gives CASSQISGEQFF. This chain uses TRBV4-1 with TRBJ2-1; TRBD2 is a possible D gene (5 bases). In germline, CDR1 is MGHRA, CDR2 YSYEKL. Trimming stripped 2 bases from V and 9 bases from J, with 8 bases between. The CDR3 totals 12 residues.